This T cell receptor (beta chain) was sequenced in a study of blood T cell repertoires in COVID-19. On the study more broadly: COVID-19 samples, acute and convalescent, were from the United States, Italy and Spain. The cDNA or gDNA used as material had been derived from T cells, B-cell-depleted T cells, or PBMCs.

The authors' processing: By means of reference gene primer amplification, nucleated cell counts were estimated. Only in-frame clones appear in the TCRdb table, and some are missing; sequencing was by immunoSEQ multiplex PCR. From that table come the V and J calls and clone size; the DNA was used to work out D and trimming. The sample has a few hundred thousand clones; around 85% are singletons. V dropped 7 bases and J dropped 2; count of bases not matched to a gene: 23. Germline lookup yields CDR1 MDHEN and CDR2 SYDVKM. This CDR3 is 19 amino acids long. Sequences were obtained from PBMCs or T cells enriched from blood (not recorded which). The TCR comes from a woman aged 40-49 years with acute COVID-19. This chain links TRBV28 with TRBJ2-7; 7 nucleotides align to TRBD1. The CDR3 spells CASTFPPGTEKKRAYEQYF. The DNA for the CDR3 is TGTGCCAGCACCTTCCCCCCCGGGACAGAGAAAAAAAGAGCCTACGAGCAGTACTTC.